The sequence of this T cell receptor beta chain was determined in a study of blood T cell repertoires in COVID-19. At the level of the study: Samples representing acute and convalescent COVID-19 were sourced from the United States, Italy and Spain. The cDNA or gDNA used as material had been derived from T cells, B-cell-depleted T cells, or PBMCs.

Germline CDR1 reads SNHLY; CDR2 reads FYNNEI. Trimming took 6 bases from V and 3 from J; bases not matched to a gene: 3. CDR3 size: 14 residues. Authors' methods: From reference gene primer amplification, estimates of nucleated cell counts were derived. Only in-frame clones appear in the TCRdb table, and some are missing; sequencing was by immunoSEQ multiplex PCR. V and J calls and clone size are those listed in that table; D and trimming were worked out from the DNA. Of around 350,000 clones listed, 85% to 90% are singletons. The chain couples TRBV2 to TRBJ2-1; TRBD2 matches at 9 bases. The clonotype originates from a human donor in a cohort sampled during active COVID-19. What was sequenced was peripheral blood. The CDR3: CASRALAGYNEQFF. CDR3 in DNA: TGTGCCAGCAGGGCACTAGCGGGCTACAATGAGCAGTTCTTC.